These 24 T cell receptor beta chains were sequenced from one sample in a study of cytomegalovirus exposure and HLA in healthy donors. The PCR used 60 Vbeta and 13 Jbeta primers. TCRdb's copy holds only in-frame clones and misses some; the assay was immunoSEQ multiplex PCR. The table gives 65,000 to 85,000 clones; the top ten clones make up approximately 1.8% of it. Sequenced: PBMCs. The source is a woman younger than 45 in good health and CMV-seronegative.

This rearrangement joins TRBV28 to TRBJ1-5, with TRBD1 matching 9 bases. With V trimmed by 6 bases and J by 3 bases, 9 bases remained unmatched. Germline CDR1 is MDHEN and CDR2 is SYDVKM. The CDR3 is 16 residues long. The DNA for the CDR3 is TGTGCCAGCAGGGAGGCCGGGACAGGGAACAATCAGCCCCAGCATTTT. Protein: CASREAGTGNNQPQHF.

The CDR3 reads CASSEGVAGGHTEQFF. The CDR3 region has the DNA TGTGCCAGCAGTGAAGGCGTAGCGGGGGGTCACACTGAGCAGTTCTTC. V gene TRBV6-1 combines with J gene TRBJ2-1, with 10 positions matching TRBD2. CDR1 is MNHNS, CDR2 SASEGT, per germline. This CDR3 region has 16 residues. Trimming took 1 base from V and 9 from J; bases not matched to a gene: 9.

The chain combines TRBV11-2 with TRBJ1-2; tentative D call: TRBD1 (5 bases). This CDR3 has 14 residues. The V and J ends lost 5 bases and 4 bases respectively, with 14 bases between them. The germline V gene has CDR1 SGHAT and CDR2 FQNNGV. The CDR3 nucleotides read TGTGCCAGCAGCCCCTCAGGGCGGCTCTATGGCTACACCTTC. Protein sequence: CASSPSGRLYGYTF. Full variable domain (missing parts from reference TRBV11-2 and TRBJ1-2): EAGVAQSPRYKIIEKRQSVAFWCNPISGHATLYWYQQILGQGPKLLIQFQNNGVVDDSQLPKDRFSAERLKGVDSTLKIQPAKLEDSAVYLCASSPSGRLYGYTFGSGTRLTVV.

The J gene is TRBJ1-3, the V gene TRBV11-2; no clear D. Deletions cut 1 base from V and 10 bases from J, with 17 bases between. This CDR3 is 15 amino acids long. Per germline, CDR1 SGHAT and CDR2 FQNNGV. The chain's CDR3 is CASSLGGRTTRTIYF. CDR3 DNA sequence: TGTGCCAGCAGCTTAGGCGGACGCACCACTAGGACCATATATTTT.

The J gene is TRBJ2-2, the V gene TRBV7-9, with D perhaps matching TRBD2 (6 bases). Germline CDR1 is SEHNR and CDR2 is FQNEAQ (reference sequence). The CDR3 sequence is 17 residues long. Trimming cost V 5 bases and J 6 bases, with 22 bases left between them. CDR3 sequence reads: CASSPKPGEQVPGELFF. Here the CDR3 DNA reads TGTGCCAGCAGCCCAAAACCGGGGGAACAGGTCCCCGGGGAGCTGTTTTTT.

The rearrangement links TRBV5-5 to TRBJ1-5, with D uncertain. The CDR3 totals 15 residues. The V gene lost 4 bases and the J gene lost 7 bases, with 18 bases spanning the gap. Germline loops: CDR1 SGHKS, CDR2 YYEKEE (reference sequence). The CDR3 sequence is CASSHRDPTGQPQHF. CDR3 bases: TGTGCCAGCAGCCACCGGGATCCGACGGGGCAGCCCCAGCATTTT.

The chain couples TRBV5-1 to TRBJ2-3, with 7 positions matching TRBD2. Trimming took 0 bases from V and 4 from J; bases not matched to a gene: 5. There are 15 residues in the CDR3. Germline lookup yields CDR1 SGHRS and CDR2 YFSETQ. CDR3 residues: CASSLASSGADTQYF. CDR3 DNA sequence: TGCGCCAGCAGCTTGGCTTCTAGCGGAGCAGATACGCAGTATTTT.

The chain couples TRBV5-1 to TRBJ2-3, with TRBD1 matching over 8 bases. CDR3 length: 13 amino acids. Per germline, CDR1 SGHRS and CDR2 YFSETQ. V was clipped by 4 bases and J by 4 bases; unmatched bases: 2. CDR3 DNA sequence: TGCGCCAGCAGCCCGGACAGGGCAGATACGCAGTATTTT. This sequence encodes CASSPDRADTQYF.

The chain couples TRBV10-1 to TRBJ1-6; TRBD1 matches at 11 bases. The germline gives CDR1 WNHNN, CDR2 SYGVQD (reference sequence). J lost 7 bases, V lost 6 bases, and 5 bases had no gene match. The CDR3 is 15 residues long. The CDR3 nucleotides read TGCGCCAGCAGCCCGGACAGGGGGCCGAATTCACCCCTCCACTTT. It specifies CASSPDRGPNSPLHF.

The rearrangement links TRBV6-5 to TRBJ1-6; D is uncertain. V gave up 2 bases and J gave up 7 bases, with 3 bases separating them. The CDR3 contains 12 residues. Germline CDR1 is MNHEY and CDR2 is SVGAGI. Here the CDR3 reads CASSYLNSPLHF. CDR3 nucleotide sequence: TGTGCCAGCAGTTACCTCAATTCACCCCTCCACTTT.

This chain uses TRBV29-1 with TRBJ1-1; 7 bases are shared with TRBD1. With 5 bases clipped from V and 0 bases from J, the junction kept 3 bases outside the gene matches. CDR3 size: 13 residues. Germline-derived CDR1 and CDR2 are SQVTM and ANQGSEA. The CDR3: CSVRDSMNTEAFF. CDR3 sequence (DNA): TGCAGCGTTCGGGACAGTATGAACACTGAAGCTTTCTTT.

The rearrangement joins TRBV5-6 to TRBJ1-5; 10 bases agree with TRBD1. Germline V CDR1 and CDR2: SGHDT, YYEEEE. The CDR3 covers 15 residues. After removal of 3 bases from V and 3 bases from J, the junction contained 3 bases not matched to a gene. CDR3 residues: CASSSGTGVNQPQHF. DNA for the CDR3: TGTGCCAGCAGCTCCGGGACAGGGGTCAATCAGCCCCAGCATTTT.

This chain connects TRBV11-2 to TRBJ2-3, with no clear D. CDR3 length equals 14 residues. Germline V gene sequence: CDR1 SGHAT, CDR2 FQNNGV. Trimming took 5 bases from V and 2 from J, leaving 11 bases between them. The CDR3 reads CASSPRLDTDTQYF. CDR3 DNA: TGTGCCAGCAGCCCCCGACTTGACACAGATACGCAGTATTTT.

The rearrangement uses TRBV6-5 and TRBJ2-5, with a possible D match to TRBD2 (5 bases). The CDR3 is 16 amino acids. CDR1 is MNHEY, CDR2 SVGAGI, per germline. Trimming removed 2 bases at V and 2 bases at J, with 15 bases between. The CDR3 region has the DNA TGTGCCAGCAGTTACGACCGGGAAAGGAGACAAGAGACCCAGTACTTC. Encoded protein: CASSYDRERRQETQYF.

This chain joins TRBV28 and TRBJ1-5; TRBD1 agrees at 9 bases. The trim removed 5 bases at V and 3 bases at J, leaving 5 bases unmatched. The CDR3 totals 15 residues. The V gene's germline CDR1 is MDHEN and CDR2 SYDVKM. The CDR3 DNA follows: TGTGCCAGCAGTCGTTGGGACAGGGTCAATCAGCCCCAGCATTTT. This sequence encodes CASSRWDRVNQPQHF.

V gene TRBV29-1 combines with J gene TRBJ2-7, with a tentative D call TRBD1 (5 bases). V was clipped by 1 base and J by 9 bases, with 10 bases between them. CDR1 and CDR2 from the germline V gene are SQVTM and ANQGSEA. This CDR3 is built from 11 residues. CDR3 in DNA: TGCAGCGTTGAAGGCAGGGTCGGGCAGTACTTC. Amino acids: CSVEGRVGQYF.

The V call is TRBV28, the J call TRBJ1-5; TRBD1 might be the D (6 bases). The germline CDR1 and CDR2 sequences are MDHEN and SYDVKM. The CDR3 length is 16 residues. V lost 6 bases and J lost 4, with 19 bases in between. For the CDR3, the DNA is TGTGCCAGCAGCCTGACAGGTCCCCTCGGGAATCAGCCCCAGCATTTT. Translating gives CASSLTGPLGNQPQHF.

V is TRBV4-2 and J is TRBJ2-5, with 16 bases fitting TRBD2. The DNA end is more similar to TRBJ2-7, so the J call may be wrong. This CDR3 is built from 19 residues. CDR1 LGHNA and CDR2 YNFKEQ come from the germline V gene. CDR3 loop: CASSGPGTSGRGGSYEQYF. CDR3 nucleotides: TGTGCCAGCAGCGGACCCGGGACTAGCGGGAGGGGAGGGTCCTACGAGCAGTACTTC.

CDR3 DNA: TGTGCCAGCAGCCTGGGGTTCGGGGAGACTGAAGCTTTCTTT. Amino acids: CASSLGFGETEAFF. The chain carries TRBV4-2 and TRBJ1-1; D remains unclear. Germline V gene data show CDR1 as LGHNA and CDR2 as YNFKEQ. CDR3 length: 14 amino acids. V was cut by 4 bases and J by 5 bases, with 14 bases left in between.

The chain has TRBV27 and TRBJ1-5; D uncertain. CDR1 and CDR2 from the germline V gene are MNHEY and SMNVEV (reference sequence). Trimming took off 5 bases at V and 4 bases at J, with 6 bases between the two ends. CDR3 length: 12 residues. The CDR3 loop is CASSEQNQPQHF. The CDR3 DNA is TGTGCCAGCAGTGAACAGAATCAGCCCCAGCATTTT.

This chain links TRBV5-5 with TRBJ2-7; TRBD1 aligns across 9 bases. This CDR3 has 14 amino acids. The germline V gene encodes CDR1 SGHKS and CDR2 YYEKEE (reference sequence). J was trimmed by 2 bases and V by 3 bases; bases with no gene match: 3. The CDR3: CASSSRDRAYEQYF. The CDR3 DNA reads as TGTGCCAGCAGCTCCCGGGACAGGGCCTACGAGCAGTACTTC.

The DNA for the CDR3 is TGTGCCTGGAGTGGAGGCCCCTTGGGCAATCAGCCCCAGCATTTT. It codes for CAWSGGPLGNQPQHF. The rearrangement joins TRBV30 to TRBJ1-5; D not resolved. CDR3 size: 15 residues. Trimming took off 1 base at V and 2 bases at J, with 12 bases between the two ends. Germline-derived CDR1 and CDR2 are GTSNPN and SVGIG (reference sequence).

The chain combines TRBV28 with TRBJ1-1; possibly TRBD1 for D (6 bases). The germline V gene encodes CDR1 MDHEN and CDR2 SYDVKM. V gave up 5 bases and J gave up 1 base, with 14 bases separating them. The CDR3 covers 15 residues. The DNA of the CDR3 is TGTGCCAGCAGTCCTTACGGACAGACGAACACTGAAGCTTTCTTT. Amino acids: CASSPYGQTNTEAFF.

The CDR3 protein is CASSGQGRTIQYF. The CDR3 bases are TGTGCCAGCAGCGGACAGGGGAGGACCATTCAGTACTTC. V usage is TRBV6-5 and J usage is TRBJ2-4; TRBD1 matches 9 bases. The CDR3 sequence is 13 residues long. Germline CDR1 is MNHEY and CDR2 is SVGAGI. Unmatched junction bases numbered 6, after V lost 6 bases and J lost 9 bases.